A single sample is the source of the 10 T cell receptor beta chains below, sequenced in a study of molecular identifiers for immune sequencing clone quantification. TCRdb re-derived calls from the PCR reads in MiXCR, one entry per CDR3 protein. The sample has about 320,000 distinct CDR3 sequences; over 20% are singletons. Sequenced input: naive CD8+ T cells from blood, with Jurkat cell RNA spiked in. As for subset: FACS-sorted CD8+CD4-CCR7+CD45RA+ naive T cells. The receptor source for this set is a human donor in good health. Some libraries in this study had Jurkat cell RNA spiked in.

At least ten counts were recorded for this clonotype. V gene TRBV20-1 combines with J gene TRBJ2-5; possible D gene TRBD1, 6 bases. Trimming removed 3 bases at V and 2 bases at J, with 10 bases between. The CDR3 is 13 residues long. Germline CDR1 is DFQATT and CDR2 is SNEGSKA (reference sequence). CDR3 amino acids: CSARDSEQETQYF. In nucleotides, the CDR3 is TGCAGTGCTAGGGACAGCGAACAAGAGACCCAGTACTTC.

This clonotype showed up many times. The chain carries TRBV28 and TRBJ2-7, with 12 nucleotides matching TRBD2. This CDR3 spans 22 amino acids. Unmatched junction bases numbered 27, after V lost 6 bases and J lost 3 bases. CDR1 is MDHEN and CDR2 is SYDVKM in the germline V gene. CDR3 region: CASSYLPRTSGIRGRSGYEQYF. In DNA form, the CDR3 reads TGTGCCAGCAGCTACTTACCGCGGACTAGCGGGATCCGAGGGCGTTCGGGCTACGAGCAGTACTTC.

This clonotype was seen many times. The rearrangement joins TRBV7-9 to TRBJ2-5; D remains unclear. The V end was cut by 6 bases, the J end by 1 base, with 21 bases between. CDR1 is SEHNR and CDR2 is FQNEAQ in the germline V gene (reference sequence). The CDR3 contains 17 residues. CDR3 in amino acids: CASSTTRLMGSQETQYF. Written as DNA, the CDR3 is TGTGCCAGCAGTACCACCCGTCTGATGGGCAGCCAAGAGACCCAGTACTTC.

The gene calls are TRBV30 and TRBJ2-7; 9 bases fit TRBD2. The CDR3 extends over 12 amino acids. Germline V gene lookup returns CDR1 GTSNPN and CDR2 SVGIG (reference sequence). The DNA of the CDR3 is TGTGTGCGGCTAGCGGGAAACTACGAGCAGTACTTC. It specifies CVRLAGNYEQYF.

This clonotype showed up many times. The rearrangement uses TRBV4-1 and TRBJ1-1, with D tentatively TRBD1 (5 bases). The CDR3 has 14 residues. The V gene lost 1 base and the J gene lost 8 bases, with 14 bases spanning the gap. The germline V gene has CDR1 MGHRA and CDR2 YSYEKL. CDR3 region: CASSQVVAGSEAFF. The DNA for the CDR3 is TGCGCCAGCAGCCAAGTAGTAGCAGGGAGCGAAGCTTTCTTT.

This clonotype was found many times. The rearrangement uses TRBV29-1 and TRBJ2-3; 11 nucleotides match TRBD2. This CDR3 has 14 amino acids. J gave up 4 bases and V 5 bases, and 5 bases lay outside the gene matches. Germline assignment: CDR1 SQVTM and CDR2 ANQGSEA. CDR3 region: CSVPRLAGPDTQYF. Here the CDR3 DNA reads TGCAGCGTTCCAAGACTAGCGGGGCCAGATACGCAGTATTTT.

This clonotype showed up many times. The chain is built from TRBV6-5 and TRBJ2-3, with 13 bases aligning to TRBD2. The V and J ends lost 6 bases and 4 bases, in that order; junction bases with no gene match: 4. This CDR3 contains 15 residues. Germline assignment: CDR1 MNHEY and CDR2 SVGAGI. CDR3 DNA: TGTGCCAGCAGGGGCGGACTAGCGGGAGCAGATACGCAGTATTTT. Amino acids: CASRGGLAGADTQYF.

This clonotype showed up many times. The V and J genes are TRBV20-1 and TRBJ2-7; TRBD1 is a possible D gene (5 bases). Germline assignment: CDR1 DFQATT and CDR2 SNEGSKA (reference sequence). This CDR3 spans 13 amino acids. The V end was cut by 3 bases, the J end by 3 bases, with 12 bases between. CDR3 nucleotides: TGCAGTGCTAGCCTGGGCGACAGCTACGAGCAGTACTTC. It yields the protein CSASLGDSYEQYF.

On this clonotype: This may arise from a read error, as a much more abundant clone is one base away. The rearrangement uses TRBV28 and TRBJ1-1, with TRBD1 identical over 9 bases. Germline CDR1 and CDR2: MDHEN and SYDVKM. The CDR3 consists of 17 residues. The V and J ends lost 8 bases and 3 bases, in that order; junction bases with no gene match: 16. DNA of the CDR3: TGTGCCAGCGATCCATTAGGAGGACAGGGGATGGACACTGAAGCTTTCTTT. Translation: CASDPLGGQGMDTEAFF.

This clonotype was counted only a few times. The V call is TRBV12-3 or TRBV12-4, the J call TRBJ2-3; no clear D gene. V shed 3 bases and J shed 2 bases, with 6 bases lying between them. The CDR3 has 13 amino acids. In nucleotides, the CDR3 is TGTGCCAGCAGTTTGGGCCACACAGATACGCAGTATTTT. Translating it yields CASSLGHTDTQYF.